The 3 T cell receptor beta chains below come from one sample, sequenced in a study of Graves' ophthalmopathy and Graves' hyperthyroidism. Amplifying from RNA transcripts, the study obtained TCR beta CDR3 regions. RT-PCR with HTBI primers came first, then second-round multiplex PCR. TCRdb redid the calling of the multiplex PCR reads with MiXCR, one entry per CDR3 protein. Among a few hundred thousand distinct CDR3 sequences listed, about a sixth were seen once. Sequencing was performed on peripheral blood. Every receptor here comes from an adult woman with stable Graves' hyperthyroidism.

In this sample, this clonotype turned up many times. The CDR3 sequence: CSVDYRRGSETQYF. DNA for the CDR3: TGCAGCGTTGACTACCGCAGGGGGTCAGAGACCCAGTACTTC. The V call is TRBV29-1, the J call TRBJ2-5; TRBD1 aligns across 7 bases. The CDR3 is 14 amino acids. The V segment lost 3 bases and the J segment 4 bases; nucleotides outside the gene matches: 8. Germline V gene lookup returns CDR1 SQVTM and CDR2 ANQGSEA.

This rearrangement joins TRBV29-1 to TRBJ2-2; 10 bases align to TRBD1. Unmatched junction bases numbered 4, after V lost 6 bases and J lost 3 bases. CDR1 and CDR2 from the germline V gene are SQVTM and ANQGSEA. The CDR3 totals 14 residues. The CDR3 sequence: CSVAGQGYTGELFF. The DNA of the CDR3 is TGCAGCGTAGCGGGACAGGGGTACACCGGGGAGCTGTTTTTT.

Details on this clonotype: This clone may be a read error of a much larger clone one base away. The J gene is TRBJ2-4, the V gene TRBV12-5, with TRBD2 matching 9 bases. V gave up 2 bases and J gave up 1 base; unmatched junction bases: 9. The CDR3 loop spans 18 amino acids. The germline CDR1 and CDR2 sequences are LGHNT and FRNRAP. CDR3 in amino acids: CASGLTLAGVGAKNIQYF. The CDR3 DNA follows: TGTGCTAGTGGTTTGACCTTAGCGGGAGTGGGGGCCAAAAACATTCAGTACTTC.